This record covers a single T cell receptor (beta chain). The CDR3 length is 14 residues. Germline CDR1 SNHLY, CDR2 FYNNEI. The J segment lost 7 bases and the V segment lost 6 bases, leaving 11 bases of the junction unmatched. This sample was taken from a study of T-cell memory formation after mild COVID-19. MiXCR, applied by TCRdb to the 5' RACE reads, yields one record per CDR3 protein. The sample includes around 450,000 distinct CDR3 sequences, less than 25% of them seen just once. Sequences were obtained from PBMCs or a T cell subset sorted from them (not recorded which). The gene calls are TRBV2 and TRBJ2-7, with 8 bases aligning to TRBD2. The TCR comes from an adult woman who had mild COVID-19 (a few samples of this study predate the infection). Cell type and time point are not known. CDR3 residues: CASSPNGRAREQYF. CDR3 bases: TGTGCCAGCAGCCCGAACGGGAGGGCTCGAGAGCAGTACTTC.